These 10 T cell receptor beta chains were all obtained from the same sample, sequenced in a study of blood T cells in healthy people across ages. A sample-barcoded 5' primer and a J-beta primer mix were used in a second PCR of about 7 to 12 cycles. One entry per CDR3 protein, called by TCRdb with MiXCR from the 5' RACE reads. This repertoire shows 650,000 to 700,000 distinct CDR3 sequences, under 65% found once; its top ten account for approximately 12%. Input material: blood. These receptors were taken from a woman older than 75 in good health.

J is TRBJ1-1 and V is TRBV3-1, with 9 bases matching TRBD1. The CDR3 has 14 amino acids. The germline V gene encodes CDR1 LGHDT and CDR2 YNNKEL (reference sequence). V lost 1 base, J lost 5 bases, and 2 bases stayed unmatched. CDR3 bases: TGTGCCAGCAGCCAAGGGACAGGGGCTACTGAAGCTTTCTTT. Its translation is CASSQGTGATEAFF.

Turning to this clonotype: The junction does not match germline at one end; this may be a read error. This chain joins TRBV10-3 and TRBJ2-2; maybe TRBD2 (7 bases). CDR3 length equals 14 residues. Germline CDR1 ENHRY, CDR2 SYGVKD. The CDR3 DNA follows: TGTGCCAGCGGGGGCTGGGGGAACACCAGGGAGCCGTTTTTT. It yields the protein CASGGWGNTREPFF.

Regarding this clonotype: A much larger clone lies a single base off, so this may be a read error. J is TRBJ2-3 and V is TRBV7-2, with D perhaps given as TRBD1 or TRBD2 (6 bases each). Trimming stripped 7 bases from V and 6 bases from J, with 14 bases between. Germline loops: CDR1 SGHTA, CDR2 FQGNSA. This CDR3 is 13 amino acids long. CDR3 region: CASTPMGGDTQYF. In DNA form, the CDR3 reads TGTGCCAGCACACCGATGGGGGGCGATACGCAGTATTTT.

This clonotype was seen a handful of times. The chain has TRBV28 and TRBJ2-1; 11 positions agree with TRBD1. Germline values: CDR1 MDHEN, CDR2 SYDVKM. There are 17 residues in the CDR3. V was clipped by 1 base and J by 10 bases; unmatched bases: 12. CDR3 residues: CASSLFPRTGGFREQFF. CDR3 coding DNA: TGTGCCAGCAGTTTATTTCCCCGGACAGGGGGCTTTCGAGAGCAGTTCTTC.

Turning to this clonotype: A much larger clone is a single base away; this may be a read error. The chain couples TRBV3-1 to TRBJ2-1, with a tentative D call TRBD2 (7 bases). The length of the CDR3 is 15 residues. CDR1 is LGHDT and CDR2 is YNNKEL in the germline V gene (reference sequence). The CDR3 reads CVSSPGGSFDNEQFF. The CDR3 bases are TGTGTCAGCAGCCCGGGGGGCAGTTTCGACAATGAGCAGTTCTTC.

The chain combines TRBV20-1 with TRBJ1-2, with 7 bases matching TRBD1. Trimming cost V 0 bases and J 5 bases; bases outside gene matches: 9. CDR3 length: 15 residues. CDR1 and CDR2 from the germline V gene are DFQATT and SNEGSKA (reference sequence). CDR3: CSARDEGADYYGYTF. CDR3 nucleotides: TGCAGTGCTAGAGATGAGGGGGCGGACTATTATGGCTACACCTTC.

This clonotype was counted ten times or more. The rearrangement links TRBV10-1 to TRBJ2-1, with D perhaps matching TRBD2 (5 bases). Germline V lookup: CDR1 WNHNN, CDR2 SYGVQD (reference sequence). Trimming stripped 3 bases from V and 1 base from J, with 13 bases between. This CDR3 contains 16 residues. CDR3 loop: CASSDRVAKSYNEQFF. DNA for the CDR3: TGCGCCAGCAGTGATCGAGTAGCGAAATCCTACAATGAGCAGTTCTTC.

The chain couples TRBV5-1 to TRBJ2-1; maybe TRBD1 (6 bases). The J call may be mistaken, given a closer DNA end match to TRBJ2-7. CDR1 is SGHRS, CDR2 YFSETQ, per germline. The CDR3 contains 15 residues. CDR3 sequence (DNA): TGCGCCAGCAGCCCTGGGGCGACAGGTTACAATGAGCAGTACTTC. It yields the protein CASSPGATGYNEQYF.

The rearrangement links TRBV7-3 to TRBJ1-1; weak D call: TRBD1 (6 bases). The CDR3 runs 13 residues. Deletions cut 4 bases from V and 3 bases from J, with 9 bases between. Per germline, CDR1 SGHTA and CDR2 FQGTGA. In DNA form, the CDR3 reads TGTGCCAGCAGCTCTGGGACATACACTGAAGCTTTCTTT. As protein: CASSSGTYTEAFF.

The chain combines TRBV29-1 with TRBJ2-7; D is unresolved. This CDR3 has 13 residues. Germline CDR1 is SQVTM and CDR2 is ANQGSEA. V was trimmed by 6 bases and J by 0 bases, leaving 12 bases between them. The CDR3 DNA reads as TGCAGCGTCATAGGGTTGTACTCCTACGAGCAGTACTTC. Translating it yields CSVIGLYSYEQYF.